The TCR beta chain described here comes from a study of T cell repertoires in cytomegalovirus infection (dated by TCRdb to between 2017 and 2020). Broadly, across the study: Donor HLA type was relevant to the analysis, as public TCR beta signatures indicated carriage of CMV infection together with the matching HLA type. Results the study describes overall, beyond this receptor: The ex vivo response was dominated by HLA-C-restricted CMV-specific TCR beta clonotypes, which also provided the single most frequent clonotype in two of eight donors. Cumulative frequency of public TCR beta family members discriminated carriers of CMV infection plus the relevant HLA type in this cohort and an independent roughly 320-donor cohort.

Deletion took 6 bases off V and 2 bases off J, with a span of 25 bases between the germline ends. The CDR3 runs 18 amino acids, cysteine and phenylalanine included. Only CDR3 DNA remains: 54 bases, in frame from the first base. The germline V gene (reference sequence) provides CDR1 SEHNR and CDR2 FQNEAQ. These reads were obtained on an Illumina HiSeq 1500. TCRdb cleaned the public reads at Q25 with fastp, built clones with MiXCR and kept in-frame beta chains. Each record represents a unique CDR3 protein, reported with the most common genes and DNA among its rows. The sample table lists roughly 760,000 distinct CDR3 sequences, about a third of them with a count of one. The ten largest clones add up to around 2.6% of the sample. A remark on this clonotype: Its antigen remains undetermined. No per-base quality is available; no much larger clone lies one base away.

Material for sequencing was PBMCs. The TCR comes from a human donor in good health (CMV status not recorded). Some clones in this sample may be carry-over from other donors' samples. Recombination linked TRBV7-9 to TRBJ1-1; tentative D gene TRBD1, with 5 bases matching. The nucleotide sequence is TGTGCCAGCAGGGGAGGGTGGTCAGGGCGTCGCTCTAACACTGAAGCTTTCTTT. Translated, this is CASRGGWSGRRSNTEAFF. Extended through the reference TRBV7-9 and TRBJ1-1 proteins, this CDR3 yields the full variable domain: DTGVSQNPRHKITKRGQNVTFRCDPISEHNRLYWYRQTLGQGPEFLTYFQNEAQLEKSRLLSDRFSAERPKGSFSTLEIQRTEQGDSAMYLCASRGGWSGRRSNTEAFFGQGTRLTVV.